This T cell receptor beta chain is from a study of blood T cell repertoires in COVID-19. Turning to the study itself: The United States, Italy and Spain provided the acute and convalescent COVID-19 samples. PBMCs, B-cell-depleted T cells, or T cells were the source of the cDNA or gDNA that made up the material.

This clone appeared once. Original data processing: Scientists estimated how many nucleated cells there were by amplifying reference gene primers. The protocol was immunoSEQ multiplex PCR, while the TCRdb copy is restricted to in-frame clones and leaves out a portion. V and J calls and clone size are copied from that table; D and trimming were computed from the DNA. The sample contains approximately 300,000 clones, around four fifths of which appear only once. V lost 6 bases and J 2 bases, leaving 11 bases between the germline ends. Germline V gene sequence: CDR1 SGHTA, CDR2 FQGNSA. The CDR3 covers 14 residues.

The specimen sequenced was peripheral blood. This sequence joins TRBV7-2 and TRBJ2-1; no clear D. This receptor was identified in a woman aged 45-59 years with acute or convalescent COVID-19. Here the CDR3 reads CASSGPPAYNEQFF. CDR3 nucleotides: TGTGCCAGCAGTGGGCCCCCGGCCTACAATGAGCAGTTCTTC.